This TCR beta chain was recovered during a study of monozygotic twins with inflammatory bowel disease. Germline loops: CDR1 LNHDA, CDR2 SQIVND (reference sequence). This CDR3 region has 16 residues. Both TCRalpha and TCRbeta cDNA were subjected to two nested PCRs lasting roughly 16 and 10 cycles. One entry per CDR3 protein, without DNA, is what TCRdb gives after re-calling the 5' RACE reads. The sample features some 170,000 distinct CDR3 sequences, with over 2.5% in its top ten. No T cells were sorted before total RNA was taken from whole blood. Study-level points and caveats: The analysis yielded no support for one strong signal or clonotype associated with IBD.

As for this clonotype: The antigen is unknown.

This sequence was found in a human donor with ulcerative colitis or Crohn's disease, or a healthy co-twin of an affected twin (not recorded which). Sample: blood. The J gene is TRBJ2-2, the V gene TRBV19; the TCRdb D gene call, TRBD1, has no DNA to confirm it. The CDR3 reads CASSAMTGSNTGELFF.